One sample yielded the 16 T cell receptor beta chains listed below, sequenced in a study of CD8 T cells in Susac syndrome. With random hexamers, 0.5 to 1 ug RNA was reverse transcribed. TCRdb passed the immunoSEQ multiplex PCR reads through MiXCR, listing each CDR3 protein once. Among about 130,000 distinct CDR3 sequences listed, approximately 96% were seen once. The sample was CD8+ T cells from PBMCs. All receptors come from a human donor with Susac syndrome.

The chain carries TRBV5-1 and TRBJ2-1, with 14 bases fitting TRBD2. CDR1 and CDR2 from the germline V gene are SGHRS and YFSETQ. This CDR3 region has 18 residues. J lost 3 bases, V lost 3 bases, and 8 bases had no gene match. In nucleotides, the CDR3 is TGCGCCAGCAGCTCCGGACTAGCGGGAGGAGGGATCTACAATGAGCAGTTCTTC. This encodes CASSSGLAGGGIYNEQFF. Using reference TRBV5-1 and TRBJ2-1 for the parts outside the CDR3, the full variable domain is KAGVTQTPRYLIKTRGQQVTLSCSPISGHRSVSWYQQTPGQGLQFLFEYFSETQRNKGNFPGRFSGRQFSNSRSEMNVSTLELGDSALYLCASSSGLAGGGIYNEQFFGPGTRLTVL.

DNA for the CDR3: TGTGCCAGCAGAACGACCCAGACAGGGGGGAATAACTATGGCTACACCTTC. Its translation is CASRTTQTGGNNYGYTF. The chain joins TRBV3-1 to TRBJ1-2, with TRBD1 matching over 9 bases. Germline lookup yields CDR1 LGHDT and CDR2 YNNKEL (reference sequence). V shed 6 bases, J shed 1 base, and the junction held 12 bases outside the gene matches. The CDR3 sequence is 17 residues long.

The V gene is TRBV5-1, the J gene TRBJ2-5; D is ambiguous. V lost 1 base and J lost 1, with 8 bases in between. The germline gives CDR1 SGHRS, CDR2 YFSETQ. There are 14 residues in the CDR3. CDR3 sequence reads: CASSLKFPQETQYF. In DNA form, the CDR3 reads TGCGCCAGCAGCTTGAAGTTCCCCCAAGAGACCCAGTACTTC.

The V and J genes are TRBV29-1 and TRBJ2-7; no clear D. Germline CDR1 is SQVTM and CDR2 is ANQGSEA. V lost 4 bases and J lost 3, with 13 bases in between. There are 13 residues in the CDR3. The CDR3 region has the DNA TGCAGCGTTGTTGGCAAACACCACTACGAGCAGTACTTC. It codes for CSVVGKHHYEQYF.

The chain links TRBV6-5 to TRBJ1-2; perhaps TRBD1 as D (5 bases). Germline CDR1 and CDR2: MNHEY and SVGAGI. Trimming shortened V by 6 bases and J by 6 bases, and 17 bases separated the two germline ends. The CDR3 covers 14 residues. CDR3 bases: TGTGCCAGCAGCCCGGGGGAGGGATCCCATGGCTACACCTTC. This translates into CASSPGEGSHGYTF.

V is TRBV21-1 and J is TRBJ2-3; TRBD2, the table's D call, lacks a check against the DNA. TRBV21-1 is recorded as a pseudogene. This CDR3 region has 17 residues. In nucleotides, the CDR3 is TGTGCCAGCAGCAAATGCCGGACTAGTTATCAAGGAGATACGCAGTATTTT. It is translated as CASSKCRTSYQGDTQYF.

V and J are TRBV12-3 or TRBV12-4 and TRBJ2-1; D is undetermined. The CDR3 runs to 14 residues. Deletions cut 3 bases from V and 6 bases from J, with 12 bases between. The CDR3 bases are TGTGCCAGCAGTTTCGAAGACATCGGCAATGAGCAGTTCTTC. This codes for CASSFEDIGNEQFF.

The CDR3 region is CASSEDRASTDTQYF. In DNA form, the CDR3 reads TGTGCCAGCAGTGAGGACAGGGCGAGCACAGATACGCAGTATTTT. This sequence joins TRBV2 and TRBJ2-3, with 8 bases fitting TRBD1. Looked up from germline, CDR1 is SNHLY and CDR2 is FYNNEI. V lost 3 bases and J lost 0; bases outside the gene matches: 2. This CDR3 comprises 15 residues. Full variable domain (remainder filled in from reference TRBV2 and TRBJ2-3): EPEVTQTPSHQVTQMGQEVILRCVPISNHLYFYWYRQILGQKVEFLVSFYNNEISEKSEIFDDQFSVERPDGSNFTLKIRSTKLEDSAMYFCASSEDRASTDTQYFGPGTRLTVL.

Written as DNA, the CDR3 is TGTGCCAGCAGCCAAGATGGGAACAATCAGCCCCAGCATTTT. The encoded protein is CASSQDGNNQPQHF. The chain uses TRBV3-1 and TRBJ1-5; no reliable D call. The V end was cut by 0 bases, the J end by 3 bases, with 6 bases between. CDR1 and CDR2 from the germline V gene are LGHDT and YNNKEL (reference sequence). The length of the CDR3 is 14 residues.

The chain combines TRBV30 with TRBJ1-2; D gene unclear. CDR3 length: 10 residues. Trimming removed 6 bases at V and 4 bases at J, with 6 bases between. Germline V CDR1 and CDR2: GTSNPN, SVGIG (reference sequence). The CDR3 loop reads CACYAYGYTF. DNA of the CDR3: TGTGCCTGCTACGCCTATGGCTACACCTTC. The variable domain in full, completed from reference TRBV30 and TRBJ1-2, reads SQTIHQWPATLVQPVGSPLSLECTVEGTSNPNLYWYRQAAGRGLQLLFYSVGIGQISSEVPQNLSASRPQDRQFILSSKKLLLSDSGFYLCACYAYGYTFGSGTRLTVV.

The chain has TRBV2 and TRBJ2-5, with TRBD1 matching 9 bases. V trimming: 3 bases; J trimming: 4 bases; junction bases outside the gene matches: 0. CDR3 length: 13 amino acids. CDR1 is SNHLY, CDR2 FYNNEI, per germline. The CDR3 loop is CASSETGGETQYF. The CDR3 nucleotides are TGTGCCAGCAGTGAGACAGGGGGAGAGACCCAGTACTTC.

V gene TRBV7-8 combines with J gene TRBJ2-7, with 11 bases aligning to TRBD2. This CDR3 comprises 15 residues. J lost 6 bases, V lost 1 base, and 5 bases had no gene match. Germline CDR1 and CDR2: SGHVS and FQNEAQ. The CDR3 protein is CASSLELAGGREQYF. As DNA, the CDR3 is TGTGCCAGCAGCTTAGAGCTAGCGGGAGGTCGCGAGCAGTACTTC.

This chain links TRBV24-1 with TRBJ1-5; D remains unclear. The CDR3 has 14 amino acids. V dropped 4 bases and J dropped 3 bases, with 9 bases sitting between them. The V gene's germline CDR1 is KGHDR and CDR2 SFDVKD. The CDR3 here is CATSENGLNQPQHF. CDR3 coding DNA: TGTGCCACCAGTGAGAATGGACTCAATCAGCCCCAGCATTTT.

This sequence joins TRBV30 and TRBJ2-7, with D uncertain. The CDR3 loop spans 12 amino acids. The V end was cut by 0 bases, the J end by 5 bases, with 8 bases between. Germline lookup yields CDR1 GTSNPN and CDR2 SVGIG (reference sequence). The CDR3 DNA reads as TGTGCCTGGAGTGTACTTTCTGACGAGCAGTACTTC. Translation: CAWSVLSDEQYF.

The chain employs TRBV4-2 and TRBJ1-6; a possible D gene is TRBD1 (6 bases). This CDR3 has 15 residues. Germline CDR1 reads LGHNA; CDR2 reads YNFKEQ. Trimming took 0 bases from V and 10 from J, leaving 13 bases between them. As DNA, the CDR3 is TGTGCCAGCAGCCAAGAAACAGGGAGTGGGTCACCCCTCCACTTT. Residues: CASSQETGSGSPLHF.

This clonotype appeared once. This sequence joins TRBV27 and TRBJ2-5; unclear D gene. V lost 2 bases to trimming and J lost 1 base, with 5 bases between them. The CDR3 totals 13 residues. Looked up from germline, CDR1 is MNHEY and CDR2 is SMNVEV (reference sequence). CDR3 protein: CASSLNTQETQYF. For the CDR3, the DNA is TGTGCCAGCAGTTTAAACACCCAAGAGACCCAGTACTTC.